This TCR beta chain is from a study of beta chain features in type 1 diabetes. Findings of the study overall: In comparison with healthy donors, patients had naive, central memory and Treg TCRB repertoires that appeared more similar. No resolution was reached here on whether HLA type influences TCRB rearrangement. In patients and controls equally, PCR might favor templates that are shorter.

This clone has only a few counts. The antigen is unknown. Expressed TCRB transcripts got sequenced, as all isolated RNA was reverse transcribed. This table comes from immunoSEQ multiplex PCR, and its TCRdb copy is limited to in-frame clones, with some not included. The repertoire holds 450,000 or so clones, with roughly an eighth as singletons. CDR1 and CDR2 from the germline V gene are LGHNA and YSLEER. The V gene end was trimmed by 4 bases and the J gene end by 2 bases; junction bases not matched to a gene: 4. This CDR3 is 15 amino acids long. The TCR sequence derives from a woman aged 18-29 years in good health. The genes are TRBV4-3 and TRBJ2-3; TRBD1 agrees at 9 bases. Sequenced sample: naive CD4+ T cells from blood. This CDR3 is CASSPGQGNTDTQYF. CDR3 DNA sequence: TGCGCCAGCAGCCCAGGACAGGGGAACACAGATACGCAGTATTTT.